This T cell receptor (beta chain) was identified in a study of radiation and T cells in renal cell carcinoma. Study as a whole: Nephrectomy followed 15 Gy stereotactic body radiation by 4 weeks.

Germline V gene lookup returns CDR1 MNHEY and CDR2 SVGAGI. Trimming removed 6 bases at V and 2 bases at J, with 16 bases between. This CDR3 comprises 15 residues. Findings of the study overall: In blood, top tumor clones expanded by 2 weeks, shrinking by 4.

The time point is: baseline pretreatment blood. Treatment in this sample: 15 Gy SBRT to primary tumor, nephrectomy 4 weeks later. Blood was sampled at baseline, 2 weeks and 4 weeks after SBRT. The tumor was a clear cell renal cell carcinoma. This clone was recorded only once. Its specificity is unknown. Here immunoSEQ multiplex PCR was the method, and the copy in TCRdb shows in-frame clones only, minus some. This repertoire shows about 49,000 clones, around 83% found once; its top ten account for under 35%. The chain links TRBV6-5 to TRBJ2-5; weak D call: TRBD1 (5 bases). The origin of this receptor is a woman in her sixties or seventies with renal cell carcinoma. The source material was blood, sampled from a patient whose treatment included radiotherapy and nephrectomy. CDR3 sequence (DNA): TGTGCCAGCAGCTCCGAAGGGGCCGGGCAAGAGACCCAGTACTTC. Translated, it gives CASSSEGAGQETQYF.